The present entry profiles one T cell receptor (beta chain) with its context. CDR3 length: 15 amino acids. Germline V gene lookup returns CDR1 SGDLS and CDR2 YYNGEE. With 0 bases clipped from V and 4 bases from J, the junction kept 2 bases outside the gene matches. Produced via immunoSEQ multiplex PCR; TCRdb's table is partial and in-frame only. The sample lists around 300,000 clones, approximately 88% seen once, with 0.8% to 1% in the top ten. The data originate from a study of blood T cell repertoires in COVID-19. This sequence originates from a woman in her twenties or thirties who had recovered from COVID-19. The chain carries TRBV9 and TRBJ2-7, with 12 positions matching TRBD2. What was sequenced was PBMCs or T cells enriched from blood (not recorded which). The CDR3 protein is CASSVGTSGVYEQYF. CDR3 sequence (DNA): TGTGCCAGCAGCGTAGGGACTAGCGGGGTTTACGAGCAGTACTTC. Looking up the rest from reference TRBV9 and TRBJ2-7 gives the full variable domain: DSGVTQTPKHLITATGQRVTLRCSPRSGDLSVYWYQQSLDQGLQFLIQYYNGEERAKGNILERFSAQQFPDLHSELNLSSLELGDSALYFCASSVGTSGVYEQYFGPGTRLTVT.